This T cell receptor beta chain was found in a study of CD8+CD57+ T cells in acquired aplastic anemia. The overall study: Isolated CD4+ and CD8+ cells, once sorted, yielded DNA averaging roughly 3.2 ug.

Genomic DNA constituted the template upon which TCR beta VDJ and CDR3 profiling was performed. TCRdb re-analysed the reads in MiXCR, keeping a single row per CDR3 protein. The repertoire includes 170,000 or so distinct CDR3 sequences, 48% of them detected once, and 30% to 40% sits in the top ten. Deletions cut 0 bases from V and 6 bases from J, with 12 bases between. Germline V gives CDR1 GTSNPN, CDR2 SVGIG (reference sequence). The CDR3 has 14 residues. All patients picked for sequencing had shown, by flow cytometry, an expansion of CD8+CD57+ cells. This chain connects TRBV30 to TRBJ1-5; maybe TRBD1 (5 bases). This TCR was sampled from a human donor with aplastic anemia. Sequencing input: sorted CD4+, CD8+, or CD8+CD57+ T cells (not recorded which) from PBMCs. This chain's CDR3 is CAWSVQGTSQPQHF. In DNA form, the CDR3 reads TGTGCCTGGAGTGTACAAGGGACTTCTCAGCCCCAGCATTTT.